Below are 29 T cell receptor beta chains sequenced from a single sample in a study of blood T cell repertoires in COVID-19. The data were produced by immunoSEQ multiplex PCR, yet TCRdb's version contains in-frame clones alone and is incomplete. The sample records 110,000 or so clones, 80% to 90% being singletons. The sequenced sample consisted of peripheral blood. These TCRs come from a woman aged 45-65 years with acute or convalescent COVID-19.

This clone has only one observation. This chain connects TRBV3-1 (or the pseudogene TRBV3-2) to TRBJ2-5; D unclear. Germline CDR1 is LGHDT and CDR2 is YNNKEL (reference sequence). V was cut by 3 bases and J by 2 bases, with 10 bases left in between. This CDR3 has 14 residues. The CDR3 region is CASSHRLLQETQYF. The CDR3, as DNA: TGTGCCAGCAGCCACCGACTGTTGCAAGAGACCCAGTACTTC.

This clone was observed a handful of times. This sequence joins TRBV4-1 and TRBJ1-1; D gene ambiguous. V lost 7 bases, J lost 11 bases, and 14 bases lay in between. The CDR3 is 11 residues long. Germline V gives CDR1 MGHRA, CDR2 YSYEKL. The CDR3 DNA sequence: TGCGCCAGCACGGGCGGGGTTGGGGCTTTCTTT. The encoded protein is CASTGGVGAFF.

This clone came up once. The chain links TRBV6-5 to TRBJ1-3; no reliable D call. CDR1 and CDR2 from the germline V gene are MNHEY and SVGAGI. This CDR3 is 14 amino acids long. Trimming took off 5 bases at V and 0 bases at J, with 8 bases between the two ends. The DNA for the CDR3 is TGTGCCAGCAGTATAGGAGGCTCTGGAAACACCATATATTTT. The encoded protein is CASSIGGSGNTIYF.

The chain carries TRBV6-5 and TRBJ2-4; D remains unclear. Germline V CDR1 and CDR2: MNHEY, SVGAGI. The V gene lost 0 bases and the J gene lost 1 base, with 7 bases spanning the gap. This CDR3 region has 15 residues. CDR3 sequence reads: CASSYSPGAKNIQYF. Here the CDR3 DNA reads TGTGCCAGCAGTTACTCCCCCGGGGCCAAAAACATTCAGTACTTC.

The chain's CDR3 is CASSLGGASSYNEQFF. CDR3 nucleotide sequence: TGTGCCAGCAGTTTGGGCGGGGCCAGCTCCTACAATGAGCAGTTCTTC. The chain combines TRBV28 with TRBJ2-1, with a weak D call TRBD2 (6 bases). Germline assignment: CDR1 MDHEN and CDR2 SYDVKM. V was trimmed by 3 bases and J by 0 bases, leaving 12 bases between them. The CDR3 is 16 amino acids.

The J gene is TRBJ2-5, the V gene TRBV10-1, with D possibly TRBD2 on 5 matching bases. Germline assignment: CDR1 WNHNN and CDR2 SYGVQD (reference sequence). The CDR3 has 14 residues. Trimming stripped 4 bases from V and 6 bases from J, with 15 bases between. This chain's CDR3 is CASSADTVGKTQYF. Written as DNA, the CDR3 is TGCGCCAGCAGTGCGGATACCGTCGGGAAGACCCAGTACTTC.

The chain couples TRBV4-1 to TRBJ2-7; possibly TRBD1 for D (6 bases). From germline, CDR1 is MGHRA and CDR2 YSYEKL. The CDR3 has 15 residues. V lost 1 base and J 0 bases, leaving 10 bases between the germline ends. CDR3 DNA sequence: TGCGCCAGCAGCCAAGTGAAGGACAGCTCCTACGAGCAGTACTTC. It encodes CASSQVKDSSYEQYF.

CDR3 sequence: CASSFFPEEDTDTQYF. Here the CDR3 DNA reads TGTGCCAGCAGTTTTTTCCCGGAGGAAGACACAGATACGCAGTATTTT. V and J are TRBV27 and TRBJ2-3, with TRBD2 as a possible D gene (5 bases). Germline V lookup: CDR1 MNHEY, CDR2 SMNVEV (reference sequence). The CDR3 spans 16 residues. V was trimmed by 3 bases and J by 2 bases, leaving 15 bases between them.

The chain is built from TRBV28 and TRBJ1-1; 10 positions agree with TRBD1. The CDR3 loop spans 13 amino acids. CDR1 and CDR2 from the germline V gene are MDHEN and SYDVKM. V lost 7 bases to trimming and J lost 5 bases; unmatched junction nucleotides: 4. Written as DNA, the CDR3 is TGTGCCAGCACTTGGGACAGGGGAACTGAAGCTTTCTTT. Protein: CASTWDRGTEAFF.

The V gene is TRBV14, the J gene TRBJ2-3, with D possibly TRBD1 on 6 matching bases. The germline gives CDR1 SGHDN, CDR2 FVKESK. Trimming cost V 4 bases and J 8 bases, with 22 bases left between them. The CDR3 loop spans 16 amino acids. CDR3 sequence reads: CASSPLTGSGAGTQYF. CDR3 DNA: TGTGCCAGCAGCCCCCTGACAGGCTCCGGAGCTGGTACGCAGTATTTT.

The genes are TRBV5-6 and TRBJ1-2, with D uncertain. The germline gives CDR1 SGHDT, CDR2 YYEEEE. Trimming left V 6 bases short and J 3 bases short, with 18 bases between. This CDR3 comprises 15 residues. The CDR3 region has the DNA TGTGCCAGCAATCAGTTGGAGCGCCAATACTATGGCTACACCTTC. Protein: CASNQLERQYYGYTF.

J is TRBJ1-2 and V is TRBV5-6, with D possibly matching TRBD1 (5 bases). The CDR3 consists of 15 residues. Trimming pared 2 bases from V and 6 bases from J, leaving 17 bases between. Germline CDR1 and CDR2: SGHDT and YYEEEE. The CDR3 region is CASSFRVVRGNGYTF. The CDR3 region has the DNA TGTGCCAGCAGCTTCAGGGTTGTTCGTGGAAATGGCTACACCTTC.

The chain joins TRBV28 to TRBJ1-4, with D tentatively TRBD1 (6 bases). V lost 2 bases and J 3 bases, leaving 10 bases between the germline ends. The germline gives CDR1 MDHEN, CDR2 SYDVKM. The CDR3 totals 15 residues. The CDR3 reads CASSLKGVANEKLFF. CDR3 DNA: TGTGCCAGCAGTTTAAAGGGGGTGGCTAATGAAAAACTGTTTTTT.

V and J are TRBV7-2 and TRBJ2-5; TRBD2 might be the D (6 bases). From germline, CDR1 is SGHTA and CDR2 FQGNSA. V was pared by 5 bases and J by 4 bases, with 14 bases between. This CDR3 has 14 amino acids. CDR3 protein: CASSLRDFPETQYF. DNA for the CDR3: TGTGCCAGCAGCCTCAGGGACTTCCCAGAGACCCAGTACTTC.

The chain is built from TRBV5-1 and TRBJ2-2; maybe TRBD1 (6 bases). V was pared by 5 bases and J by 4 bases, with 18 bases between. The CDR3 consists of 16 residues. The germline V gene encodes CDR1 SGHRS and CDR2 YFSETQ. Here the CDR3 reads CASSFGRTALTGELFF. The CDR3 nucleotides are TGCGCCAGCAGTTTCGGCCGGACAGCCCTCACCGGGGAGCTGTTTTTT.

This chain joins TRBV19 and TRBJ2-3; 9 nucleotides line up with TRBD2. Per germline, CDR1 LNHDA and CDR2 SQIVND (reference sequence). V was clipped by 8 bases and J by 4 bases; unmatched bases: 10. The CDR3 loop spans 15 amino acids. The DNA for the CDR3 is TGTGCCAGTTCAGAGATTGGGACTAGCCCAGATACGCAGTATTTT. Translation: CASSEIGTSPDTQYF.

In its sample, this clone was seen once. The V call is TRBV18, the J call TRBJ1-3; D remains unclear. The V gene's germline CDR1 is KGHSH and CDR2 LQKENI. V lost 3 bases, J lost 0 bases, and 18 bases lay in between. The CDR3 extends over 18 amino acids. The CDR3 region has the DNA TGTGCCAGCTCACCCGAGGGATCATACCCCGTCTCTGGAAACACCATATATTTT. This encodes CASSPEGSYPVSGNTIYF.

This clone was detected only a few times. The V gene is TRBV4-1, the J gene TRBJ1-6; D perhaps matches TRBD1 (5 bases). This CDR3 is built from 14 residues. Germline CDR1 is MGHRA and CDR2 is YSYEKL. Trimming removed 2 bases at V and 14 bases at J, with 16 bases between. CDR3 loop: CASSQNLQVLSLHF. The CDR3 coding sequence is TGCGCCAGCAGCCAAAATCTACAGGTTCTGTCCCTCCACTTT.

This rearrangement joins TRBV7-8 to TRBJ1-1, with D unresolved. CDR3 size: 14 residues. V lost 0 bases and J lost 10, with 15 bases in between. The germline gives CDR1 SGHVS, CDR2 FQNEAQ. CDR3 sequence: CASSLAPAGGGAFF. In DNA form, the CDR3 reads TGTGCCAGCAGCTTAGCCCCCGCGGGCGGTGGAGCTTTCTTT.

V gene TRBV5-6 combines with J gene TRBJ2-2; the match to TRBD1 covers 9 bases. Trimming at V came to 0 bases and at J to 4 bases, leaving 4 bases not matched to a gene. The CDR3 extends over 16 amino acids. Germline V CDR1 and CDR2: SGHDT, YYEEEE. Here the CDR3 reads CASSLVQGARTGELFF. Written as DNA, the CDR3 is TGTGCCAGCAGCTTGGTACAGGGGGCGCGCACCGGGGAGCTGTTTTTT.

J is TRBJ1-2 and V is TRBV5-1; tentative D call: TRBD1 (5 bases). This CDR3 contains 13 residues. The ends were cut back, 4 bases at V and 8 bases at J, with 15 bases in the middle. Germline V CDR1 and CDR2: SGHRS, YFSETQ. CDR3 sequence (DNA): TGCGCCAGCAGCCTGAACCCGGGGGAAGGCTACACCTTC. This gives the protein CASSLNPGEGYTF.

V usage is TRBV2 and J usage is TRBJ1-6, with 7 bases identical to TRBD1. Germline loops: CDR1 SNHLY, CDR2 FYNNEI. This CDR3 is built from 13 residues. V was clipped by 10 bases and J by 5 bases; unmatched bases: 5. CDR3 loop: CATAGQNNSPLHF. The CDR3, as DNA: TGTGCCACGGCGGGACAGAATAATTCACCCCTCCACTTT.

CDR3 protein: CASSLAGLTFYEQYF. CDR3 in DNA: TGTGCCAGCAGCTTGGCGGGGTTAACTTTCTACGAGCAGTACTTC. The chain combines TRBV5-6 with TRBJ2-7; perhaps TRBD2 as D (5 bases). The germline V gene has CDR1 SGHDT and CDR2 YYEEEE. The V end was cut by 0 bases, the J end by 3 bases, with 13 bases between. The length of the CDR3 is 15 residues.

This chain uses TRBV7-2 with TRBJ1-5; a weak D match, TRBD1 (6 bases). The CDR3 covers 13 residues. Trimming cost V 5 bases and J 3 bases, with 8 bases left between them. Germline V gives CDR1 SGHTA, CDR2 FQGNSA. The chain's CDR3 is CASSRGINQPQHF. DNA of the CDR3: TGTGCCAGCAGCAGGGGGATCAATCAGCCCCAGCATTTT.

The CDR3 loop is CASSPSVGASNQPQHF. The CDR3 nucleotides read TGTGCCAGCAGCCCCTCCGTGGGGGCAAGTAATCAGCCCCAGCATTTT. V and J are TRBV28 and TRBJ1-5, with D tentatively TRBD1 (6 bases). Germline V lookup: CDR1 MDHEN, CDR2 SYDVKM. V dropped 6 bases and J dropped 4 bases, with 19 bases sitting between them. The CDR3 is 16 amino acids.

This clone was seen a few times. The CDR3 loop reads CAISPDREGHRHF. Here the CDR3 DNA reads TGTGCCATCAGTCCGGACAGGGAAGGGCATCGGCATTTT. V usage is TRBV10-3 and J usage is TRBJ1-5; 8 nucleotides match TRBD1. CDR3 size: 13 residues. V trimming: 5 bases; J trimming: 15 bases; junction bases outside the gene matches: 12. The germline V gene has CDR1 ENHRY and CDR2 SYGVKD.

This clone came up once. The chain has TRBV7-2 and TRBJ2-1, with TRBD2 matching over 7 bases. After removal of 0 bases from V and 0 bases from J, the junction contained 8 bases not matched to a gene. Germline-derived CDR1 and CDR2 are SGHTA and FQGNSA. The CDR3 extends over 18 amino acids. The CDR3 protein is CASSLALVAGTSYNEQFF. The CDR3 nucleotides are TGTGCCAGCAGCTTAGCGTTGGTAGCGGGTACCTCCTACAATGAGCAGTTCTTC. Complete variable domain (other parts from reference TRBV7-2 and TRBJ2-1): GAGVSQSPSNKVTEKGKDVELRCDPISGHTALYWYRQSLGQGLEFLIYFQGNSAPDKSGLPSDRFSAERTGGSVSTLTIQRTQQEDSAVYLCASSLALVAGTSYNEQFFGPGTRLTVL.

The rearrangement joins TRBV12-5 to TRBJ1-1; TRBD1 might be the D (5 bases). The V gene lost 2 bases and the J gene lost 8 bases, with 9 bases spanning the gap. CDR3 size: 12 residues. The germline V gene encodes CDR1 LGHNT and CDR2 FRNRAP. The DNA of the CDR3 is TGTGCTAGTGGTTTGCCCTACAGGGAAGCTTTCTTT. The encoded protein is CASGLPYREAFF.

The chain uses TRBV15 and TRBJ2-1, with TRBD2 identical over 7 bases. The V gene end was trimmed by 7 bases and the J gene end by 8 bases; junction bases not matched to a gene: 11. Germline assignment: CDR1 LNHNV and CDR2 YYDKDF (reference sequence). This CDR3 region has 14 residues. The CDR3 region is CATKEGGPNYEQFF. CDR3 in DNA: TGTGCCACCAAAGAGGGAGGGCCAAACTATGAGCAGTTCTTC. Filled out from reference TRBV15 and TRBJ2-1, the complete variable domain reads DAMVIQNPRYQVTQFGKPVTLSCSQTLNHNVMYWYQQKSSQAPKLLFHYYDKDFNNEADTPDNFQSRRPNTSFCFLDIRSPGLGDTAMYLCATKEGGPNYEQFFGPGTRLTVL.